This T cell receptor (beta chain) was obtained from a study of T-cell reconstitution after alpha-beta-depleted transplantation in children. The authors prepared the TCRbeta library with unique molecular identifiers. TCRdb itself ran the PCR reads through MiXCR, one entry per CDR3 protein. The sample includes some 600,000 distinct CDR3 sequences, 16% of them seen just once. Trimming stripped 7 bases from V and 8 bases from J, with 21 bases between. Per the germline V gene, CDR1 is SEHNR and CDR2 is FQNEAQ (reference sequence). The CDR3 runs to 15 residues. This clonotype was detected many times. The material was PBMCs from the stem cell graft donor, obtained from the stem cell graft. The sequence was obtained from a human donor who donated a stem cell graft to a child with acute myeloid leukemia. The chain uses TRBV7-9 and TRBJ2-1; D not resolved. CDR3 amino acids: CASNPFTGSYDEQFF. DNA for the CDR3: TGTGCCAGCAACCCATTTACTGGTAGTTACGATGAGCAGTTCTTC.